This TCR beta chain stems from a study of blood T cell repertoires in COVID-19. In the authors' workflow: Using reference gene primer amplification, nucleated cell counts were estimated. Libraries were prepared by immunoSEQ multiplex PCR; TCRdb keeps only in-frame clonotypes and omits some of them. That table gives V, J and clone size, and the DNA gave D and trimming. The sample has more than 150,000 clones, about 82% seen once. Germline values: CDR1 GTSNPN, CDR2 SVGIG (reference sequence). V trimming: 0 bases; J trimming: 2 bases; junction bases outside the gene matches: 10. The CDR3 runs to 17 residues.

This rearrangement joins TRBV30 to TRBJ2-1; 7 bases are shared with TRBD1. Sequenced material: peripheral blood. The TCR originated in a woman aged 30 to 39 with acute or convalescent COVID-19. This chain's CDR3 is CAWSVNWVGGTYNEQFF. In nucleotides, the CDR3 is TGTGCCTGGAGTGTGAATTGGGTAGGGGGCACCTACAATGAGCAGTTCTTC.